What follows are 30 T cell receptor beta chains derived from one specimen sequenced in a study of blood T cells in healthy people across ages. A second PCR, run for roughly 7 to 11 cycles, used a sample-barcoded 5' primer plus a J-beta primer mix. TCRdb re-analysed the 5' RACE reads in MiXCR, keeping a single row per CDR3 protein. This table has about 680,000 distinct CDR3 sequences, around 49% appearing once. Sequencing input: blood. Receptor source: a woman aged 60-75 years in good health.

This chain links TRBV18 with TRBJ2-5, with TRBD1 as a possible D gene (5 bases). The CDR3 extends over 14 amino acids. Between the trimmed V and J ends, which lost 4 bases and 11 bases, there was a span of 20 bases. Per the germline V gene, CDR1 is KGHSH and CDR2 is LQKENI. CDR3 in DNA: TGTGCCAGCTCACTAGGTGACAGCATAGAAGAGCAGTACTTC. Encoded protein: CASSLGDSIEEQYF.

V usage is TRBV7-2 and J usage is TRBJ2-3; 8 bases are shared with TRBD2. The V gene's germline CDR1 is SGHTA and CDR2 FQGNSA. The CDR3 is 16 amino acids. The ends lost 2 bases at V and 6 bases at J; junction bases unmatched: 10. CDR3 bases: TGTGCCAGCAGCTTATTCCCAGCGGGGGCATCCGATACGCAGTATTTT. Translation gives CASSLFPAGASDTQYF.

This chain connects TRBV9 to TRBJ2-7; tentative D call: TRBD1 (6 bases). The J call is in doubt because the DNA end fits TRBJ2-5 better. This CDR3 has 16 residues. Germline V gene sequence: CDR1 SGDLS, CDR2 YYNGEE. This CDR3 is CASSVEPGAEEETQYF. CDR3 DNA: TGTGCCAGCAGCGTAGAGCCAGGGGCGGAGGAAGAGACCCAGTACTTC.

The CDR3 reads CASSLAVTEAFF. DNA for the CDR3: TGTGCCAGCAGTTTGGCTGTGACTGAAGCTTTCTTT. The chain is built from TRBV6-2 or TRBV6-3 and TRBJ1-1, with D hard to call. Per the germline V gene, CDR1 is MNHEY and CDR2 is SVGEGT. The CDR3 sequence is 12 residues long. V lost 4 bases, J lost 5 bases, and 8 bases lay in between.

The chain is built from TRBV27 and TRBJ2-5, with a possible D match to TRBD1 (6 bases). The assigned J gene may be wrong: the sequence end matches TRBJ2-7 better. Germline CDR1 reads MNHEY; CDR2 reads SMNVEV (reference sequence). This CDR3 comprises 16 residues. This chain's CDR3 is CASSSSRGIEVNEQYF. The CDR3 nucleotides read TGTGCCAGCAGCTCCTCTAGGGGGATAGAGGTAAACGAGCAGTACTTC.

The chain links TRBV10-3 to TRBJ2-3; D is perhaps TRBD2 (6 bases). Trimming cost V 4 bases and J 4 bases, with 15 bases left between them. The CDR3 runs 15 residues. CDR1 and CDR2 (germline): ENHRY, SYGVKD. Here the CDR3 reads CAISVLQDYADTQYF. The DNA for the CDR3 is TGTGCCATCAGTGTGTTACAGGACTACGCAGATACGCAGTATTTT.

This sequence joins TRBV6-2 or TRBV6-3 and TRBJ1-1; D is unclear. V dropped 2 bases and J dropped 1 base, with 11 bases sitting between them. CDR1 MNHEY and CDR2 SVGEGT come from the germline V gene. CDR3 length equals 15 residues. Here the CDR3 reads CASSYRMKGNTEAFF. Written as DNA, the CDR3 is TGTGCCAGCAGTTACCGTATGAAAGGGAACACTGAAGCTTTCTTT.

The gene calls are TRBV20-1 and TRBJ2-1; 11 bases map to TRBD2. With V trimmed by 6 bases and J by 7 bases, 17 bases remained unmatched. Germline V CDR1 and CDR2: DFQATT, SNEGSKA (reference sequence). The CDR3 sequence is 17 residues long. The CDR3 DNA is TGCAGTGCACCGGAGGGGGGTAGCGGGAGGGACGTGAATGAGCAGTTCTTC. Its protein product is CSAPEGGSGRDVNEQFF.

This clonotype has more than one count but fewer than ten. This rearrangement joins TRBV6-1 to TRBJ2-3; TRBD2 agrees at 10 bases. CDR3 size: 15 residues. J lost 1 base, V lost 6 bases, and 4 bases had no gene match. Germline assignment: CDR1 MNHNS and CDR2 SASEGT. The DNA for the CDR3 is TGTGCCAGCAGGCGGCTAGCGGGAGGCACAGATACGCAGTATTTT. Protein: CASRRLAGGTDTQYF.

The V call is TRBV18, the J call TRBJ2-7, with D perhaps assigned TRBD1 or TRBD2 (5 bases each). V was pared by 0 bases and J by 5 bases, with 26 bases between. Germline CDR1 KGHSH, CDR2 LQKENI. This CDR3 comprises 19 residues. The CDR3: CASSPPYGTDDRGEDEQYF. The CDR3 bases are TGTGCCAGCTCACCACCGTACGGGACGGATGATCGTGGAGAGGACGAGCAGTACTTC.

The rearrangement joins TRBV29-1 to TRBJ1-1; D remains unclear. The CDR3 extends over 13 amino acids. Trimming took off 5 bases at V and 1 base at J, with 11 bases between the two ends. In germline, CDR1 is SQVTM, CDR2 ANQGSEA. CDR3 in DNA: TGCAGCGTTAGGGAACAGCCGAACACTGAAGCTTTCTTT. Translated, it gives CSVREQPNTEAFF. Based on the CDR3 plus reference TRBV29-1 and TRBJ1-1, the full variable domain is SAVISQKPSRDICQRGTSLTIQCQVDSQVTMMFWYRQQPGQSLTLIATANQGSEATYESGFVIDKFPISRPNLTFSTLTVSNMSPEDSSIYLCSVREQPNTEAFFGQGTRLTVV.

This chain links TRBV20-1 with TRBJ2-3; D is undetermined. The germline CDR1 and CDR2 sequences are DFQATT and SNEGSKA (reference sequence). This CDR3 is built from 13 residues. Trimming pared 5 bases from V and 5 bases from J, leaving 14 bases between. In DNA, the CDR3 is TGCAGTGCTTCCCCCTCTGCGGTAGATACGCAGTATTTT. Its translation: CSASPSAVDTQYF.

The rearrangement uses TRBV7-2 and TRBJ2-1, with TRBD1 matching 8 bases. The V segment lost 2 bases and the J segment 8 bases; nucleotides outside the gene matches: 5. CDR1 and CDR2 (germline): SGHTA, FQGNSA. The CDR3 consists of 14 residues. For the CDR3, the DNA is TGTGCCAGCAGCTTATGGACAGGGTCGCATGAGCAGTTCTTC. This encodes CASSLWTGSHEQFF.

The count of this clonotype is one. The chain carries TRBV29-1 and TRBJ2-1; 7 nucleotides line up with TRBD2. The tail of the sequence fits TRBJ2-7 better, so the J call may be wrong. The CDR3 spans 13 residues. CDR1 and CDR2 from the germline V gene are SQVTM and ANQGSEA. CDR3 loop: CSVGTSAYNEQYF. DNA for the CDR3: TGCAGCGTAGGAACTAGCGCCTACAATGAGCAGTACTTC.

The chain recombines TRBV5-5 with TRBJ1-1; weak D call: TRBD1 (6 bases). There are 15 residues in the CDR3. The germline gives CDR1 SGHKS, CDR2 YYEKEE (reference sequence). Trimming left V 6 bases short and J 0 bases short, with 15 bases between. CDR3 sequence (DNA): TGTGCCAGCACGGTATACAGGGCGGTGAACACTGAAGCTTTCTTT. Its protein is CASTVYRAVNTEAFF.

The chain couples TRBV5-4 to TRBJ2-1; possible D gene TRBD2, 6 bases. Germline CDR1 SGHNT, CDR2 YYREEE (reference sequence). The CDR3 consists of 14 residues. V was trimmed by 4 bases and J by 7 bases, leaving 15 bases between them. The CDR3 nucleotides are TGTGCCAGCAGCCCCGGGGCCCGGGAGAATGAGCAGTTCTTC. The encoded protein is CASSPGARENEQFF.

The table lists this clonotype with a few counts. The CDR3 bases are TGTGCCATCAGGGGCGCAGTCGGGGAGACCCAGTACTTC. It codes for CAIRGAVGETQYF. This rearrangement joins TRBV10-3 to TRBJ2-5; D ambiguous. CDR1 ENHRY and CDR2 SYGVKD come from the germline V gene. V lost 6 bases and J lost 5, with 13 bases in between. The CDR3 runs to 13 residues.

This sequence joins TRBV27 and TRBJ2-7; 8 positions agree with TRBD1. The CDR3 is 15 amino acids. Unmatched junction bases numbered 6, after V lost 3 bases and J lost 2 bases. Germline V gene sequence: CDR1 MNHEY, CDR2 SMNVEV (reference sequence). As DNA, the CDR3 is TGTGCCAGCAGTTTCCAGGGGGCCTTGACCTACGAGCAGTACTTC. Translation: CASSFQGALTYEQYF.

This clonotype showed up just a few times. The chain links TRBV27 to TRBJ1-2, with TRBD1 matching 10 bases. Germline loops: CDR1 MNHEY, CDR2 SMNVEV (reference sequence). This CDR3 contains 15 residues. Unmatched junction bases numbered 9, after V lost 6 bases and J lost 5 bases. The CDR3 spells CASSPGTGALYGYTF. CDR3 coding DNA: TGTGCCAGCAGCCCCGGGACAGGGGCTTTGTATGGCTACACCTTC.

This clonotype was counted only a few times. The gene calls are TRBV5-6 and TRBJ2-3; D is possibly TRBD1 (5 bases). Trimming removed 3 bases from V and 14 bases from J, with 13 bases in between. Germline assignment: CDR1 SGHDT and CDR2 YYEEEE. This CDR3 is built from 11 residues. The CDR3 protein is CASSSGGARYF. The CDR3, as DNA: TGTGCCAGCAGCTCGGGTGGGGCGCGGTATTTT. The variable domain in full, with the rest retrieved from reference TRBV5-6 and TRBJ2-3, is DAGVTQSPTHLIKTRGQQVTLRCSPKSGHDTVSWYQQALGQGPQFIFQYYEEEERQRGNFPDRFSGHQFPNYSSELNVNALLLGDSALYLCASSSGGARYFGPGTRLTVL.

The chain employs TRBV29-1 and TRBJ2-3; 7 nucleotides match TRBD2. There are 15 residues in the CDR3. With V trimmed by 7 bases and J by 2 bases, 12 bases remained unmatched. CDR1 SQVTM and CDR2 ANQGSEA come from the germline V gene. The CDR3, as DNA: TGCAGCGCCTACCGGGGAGGGGCAAACACAGATACGCAGTATTTT. It yields the protein CSAYRGGANTDTQYF.

The chain has TRBV12-3 or TRBV12-4 and TRBJ2-3; perhaps TRBD1 as D (6 bases). Trimming removed 5 bases from V and 5 bases from J, with 11 bases in between. This CDR3 is built from 13 residues. The CDR3 spells CASSRDIGDTQYF. As DNA, the CDR3 is TGTGCCAGCAGTAGGGACATCGGAGATACGCAGTATTTT.

Of note for this clonotype: Just one base apart from a much larger clone, this may be a read error. CDR3 sequence (DNA): TGCGCCAGCAGCTTGGCTGATCCCTTTAATCAGGAGACCCAGTACTTC. Encoded protein: CASSLADPFNQETQYF. V gene TRBV5-1 combines with J gene TRBJ2-7; no definite D call. Gene TRBJ2-5 matches the end of the DNA better, so the J call may be wrong. Germline values: CDR1 SGHRS, CDR2 YFSETQ. The CDR3 covers 16 residues.

DNA for the CDR3: TGTGCCAGCAGCCTCAGGACAAAGTACGAGCAGTACTTC. It translates to CASSLRTKYEQYF. The V call is TRBV3-1, the J call TRBJ2-7, with D tentatively TRBD1 (5 bases). V lost 4 bases and J lost 4, with 11 bases in between. Germline CDR1 reads LGHDT; CDR2 reads YNNKEL (reference sequence). The CDR3 is 13 residues long.

A few counts support this clonotype. The chain recombines TRBV4-1 with TRBJ2-1; TRBD2 agrees at 9 bases. CDR3 size: 17 residues. Germline loops: CDR1 MGHRA, CDR2 YSYEKL. J gave up 5 bases and V 1 base, and 9 bases lay outside the gene matches. The DNA of the CDR3 is TGCGCCAGCAGCCAAGCGTATCTAGCGGGAAGGAACAATGAGCAGTTCTTC. Protein sequence: CASSQAYLAGRNNEQFF.

The V gene is TRBV24-1, the J gene TRBJ2-1; 12 nucleotides line up with TRBD2. Trimming removed 4 bases from V and 8 bases from J; junction bases left unmatched: 8. Germline V gene data show CDR1 as KGHDR and CDR2 as SFDVKD. The CDR3 is made up of 16 amino acids. This CDR3 reads CATSELGLAGTYEQFF. The CDR3 nucleotides are TGTGCCACCAGTGAACTGGGACTAGCGGGCACCTATGAGCAGTTCTTC.

The chain joins TRBV14 to TRBJ2-1, with D possibly TRBD1 on 5 matching bases. Looked up from germline, CDR1 is SGHDN and CDR2 is FVKESK. The length of the CDR3 is 17 residues. V lost 2 bases, J lost 7 bases, and 21 bases lay in between. DNA for the CDR3: TGTGCCAGCAGCCAAAAATTCTCCCGGACACCCGTAAATGAGCAGTTCTTC. The encoded protein is CASSQKFSRTPVNEQFF.

Points on this clonotype: An end of the junction does not agree with germline; a read error may underlie this. The chain recombines TRBV7-7 with TRBJ2-1, with 11 positions matching TRBD1. From germline, CDR1 is SSHAT and CDR2 FNYEAQ (reference sequence). The length of the CDR3 is 13 residues. CDR3 region: CASSAGTGGEQFF. The CDR3, as DNA: TGTGCTAGCAGCGCCGGGACAGGGGGTGAGCAGTTCTTC.

This clonotype occurred a few times. The V and J genes are TRBV20-1 and TRBJ1-1; TRBD1 might be the D (5 bases). Deletions cut 4 bases from V and 10 bases from J, with 13 bases between. The germline gives CDR1 DFQATT, CDR2 SNEGSKA (reference sequence). The CDR3 covers 11 residues. CDR3: CSAMGGGLAFF. The CDR3 DNA sequence: TGCAGTGCTATGGGGGGAGGGTTAGCTTTCTTT.

The chain carries TRBV20-1 and TRBJ2-6; D is ambiguous. The CDR3 has 14 residues. V lost 0 bases, J lost 4 bases, and 7 bases lay in between. From germline, CDR1 is DFQATT and CDR2 SNEGSKA (reference sequence). In nucleotides, the CDR3 is TGCAGTGCTAGAGATCTCCCCGGGGCCAACGTCCTGACTTTC. Residues: CSARDLPGANVLTF.